Sequencing of this T cell receptor beta chain was carried out in a study of blood T cells in healthy people across ages. Turning to the study itself: The capture of about one barcoded beta molecule per two T cells was achieved by template switching.

Then a second PCR, running roughly 7 to 11 cycles, was carried out with a sample-barcoded 5' primer and a J-beta primer mix. Each CDR3 protein is one row after TCRdb ran MiXCR on the 5' RACE reads. The sample holds some 900,000 distinct CDR3 sequences, about 48% seen once. This clonotype turned up a few times. The antigen is unknown. General study findings and limits: Both naive CD4+ cell counts and diversity were greater in long-lived donors than in aged donors. The recorded TCR beta diversity per million T cells decreased in a roughly linear manner with age. It was held that diversity estimates obtained from one million T cells represented underestimates.

Sequenced sample: blood. This clonotype originated in a man younger than 40 in good health.

Here the CDR3 DNA reads TGTGCCAGCAGTTTAGTATGGATATTGGGCTCCTACGAGCAGTACTTC. The encoded protein is CASSLVWILGSYEQYF. This chain links TRBV28 with TRBJ2-7; D not certain. Germline loops: CDR1 MDHEN, CDR2 SYDVKM. The CDR3 has 16 amino acids. Trimming pared 2 bases from V and 0 bases from J, leaving 14 bases between.